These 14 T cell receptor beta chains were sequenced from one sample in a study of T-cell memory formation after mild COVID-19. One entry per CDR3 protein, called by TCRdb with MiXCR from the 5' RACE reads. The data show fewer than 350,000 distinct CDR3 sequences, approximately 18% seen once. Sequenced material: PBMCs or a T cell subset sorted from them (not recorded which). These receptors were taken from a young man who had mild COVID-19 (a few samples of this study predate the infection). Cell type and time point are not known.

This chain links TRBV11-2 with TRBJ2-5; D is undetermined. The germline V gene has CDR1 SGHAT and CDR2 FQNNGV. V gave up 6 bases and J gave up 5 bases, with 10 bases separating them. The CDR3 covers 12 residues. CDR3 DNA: TGTGCCAGCAGTATAGGAAGGGAGACCCAGTACTTC. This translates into CASSIGRETQYF.

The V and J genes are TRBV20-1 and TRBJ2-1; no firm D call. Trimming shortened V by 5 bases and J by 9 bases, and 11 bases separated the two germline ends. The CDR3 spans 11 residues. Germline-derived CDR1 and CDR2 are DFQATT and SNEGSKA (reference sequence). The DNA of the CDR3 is TGCAGTGCTCACCTGGGGTCTGAGCAGTTCTTC. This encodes CSAHLGSEQFF.

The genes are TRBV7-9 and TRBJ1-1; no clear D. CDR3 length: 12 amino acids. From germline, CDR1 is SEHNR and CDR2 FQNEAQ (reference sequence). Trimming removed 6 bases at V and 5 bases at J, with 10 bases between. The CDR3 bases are TGTGCCAGCAGGGCGGGTGAGACTGAAGCTTTCTTT. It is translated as CASRAGETEAFF. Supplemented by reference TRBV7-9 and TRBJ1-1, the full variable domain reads DTGVSQNPRHKITKRGQNVTFRCDPISEHNRLYWYRQTLGQGPEFLTYFQNEAQLEKSRLLSDRFSAERPKGSFSTLEIQRTEQGDSAMYLCASRAGETEAFFGQGTRLTVV.

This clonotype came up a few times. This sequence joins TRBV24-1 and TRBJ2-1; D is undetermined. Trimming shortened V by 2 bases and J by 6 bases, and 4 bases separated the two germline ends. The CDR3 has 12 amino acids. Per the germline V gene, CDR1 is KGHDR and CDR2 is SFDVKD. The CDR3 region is CATSDSSNEQFF. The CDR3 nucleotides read TGTGCCACCAGTGATTCCAGCAATGAGCAGTTCTTC.

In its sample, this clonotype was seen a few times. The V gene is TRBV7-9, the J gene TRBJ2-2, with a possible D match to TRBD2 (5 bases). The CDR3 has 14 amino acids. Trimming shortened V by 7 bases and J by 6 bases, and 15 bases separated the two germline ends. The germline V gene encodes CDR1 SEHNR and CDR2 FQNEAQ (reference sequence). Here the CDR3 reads CASNPSGSPGELFF. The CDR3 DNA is TGTGCCAGCAACCCCTCGGGGTCCCCCGGGGAGCTGTTTTTT.

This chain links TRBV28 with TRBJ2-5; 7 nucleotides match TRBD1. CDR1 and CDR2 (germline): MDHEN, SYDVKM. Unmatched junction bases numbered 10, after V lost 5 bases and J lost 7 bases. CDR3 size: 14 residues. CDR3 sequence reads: CASSQPSQGWTQYF. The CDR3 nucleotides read TGTGCCAGCAGTCAACCATCACAGGGGTGGACCCAGTACTTC.

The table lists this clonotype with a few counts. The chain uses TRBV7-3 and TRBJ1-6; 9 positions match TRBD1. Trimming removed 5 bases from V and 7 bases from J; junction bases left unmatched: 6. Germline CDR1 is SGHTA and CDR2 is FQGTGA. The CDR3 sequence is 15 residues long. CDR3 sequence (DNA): TGTGCCAGCAGCATATTGACAGGGGGGAATTCACCCCTCCACTTT. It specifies CASSILTGGNSPLHF.

The CDR3 nucleotides are TGTGCCAGCAGCTTTCGACAGGAGGCCTATGGCTACACCTTC. Translating gives CASSFRQEAYGYTF. The chain carries TRBV7-2 and TRBJ1-2; D is perhaps TRBD1 (6 bases). V was cut by 3 bases and J by 4 bases, with 12 bases left in between. CDR1 and CDR2 (germline): SGHTA, FQGNSA. This CDR3 is 14 amino acids long.

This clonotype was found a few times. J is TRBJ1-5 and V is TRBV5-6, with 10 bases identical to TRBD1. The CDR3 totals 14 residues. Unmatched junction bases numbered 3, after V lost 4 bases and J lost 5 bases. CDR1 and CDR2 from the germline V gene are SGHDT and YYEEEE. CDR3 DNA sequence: TGTGCCAGCAGCGGGACAGGGGAGGATCAGCCCCAGCATTTT. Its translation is CASSGTGEDQPQHF.

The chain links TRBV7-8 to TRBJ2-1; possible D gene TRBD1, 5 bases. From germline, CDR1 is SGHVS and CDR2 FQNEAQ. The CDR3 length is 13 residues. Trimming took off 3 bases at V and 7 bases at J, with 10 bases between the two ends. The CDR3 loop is CASSFDSENEQFF. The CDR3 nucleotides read TGTGCCAGCAGCTTCGACAGTGAGAATGAGCAGTTCTTC. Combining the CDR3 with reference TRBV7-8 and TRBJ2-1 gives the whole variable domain GAGVSQSPRYKVAKRGQDVALRCDPISGHVSLFWYQQALGQGPEFLTYFQNEAQLDKSGLPSDRFFAERPEGSVSTLKIQRTQQEDSAVYLCASSFDSENEQFFGPGTRLTVL.

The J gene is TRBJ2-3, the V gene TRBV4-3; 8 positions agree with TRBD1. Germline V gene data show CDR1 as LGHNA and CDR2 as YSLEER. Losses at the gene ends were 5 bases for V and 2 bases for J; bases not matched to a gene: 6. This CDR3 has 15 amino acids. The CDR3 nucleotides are TGCGCCAGCAGCAAACTGACAGGGGACACAGATACGCAGTATTTT. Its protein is CASSKLTGDTDTQYF.

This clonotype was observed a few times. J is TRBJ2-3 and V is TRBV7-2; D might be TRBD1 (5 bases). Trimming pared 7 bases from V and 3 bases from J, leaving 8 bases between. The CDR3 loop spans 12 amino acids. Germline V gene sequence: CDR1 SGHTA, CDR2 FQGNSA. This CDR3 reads CASNQGTDTQYF. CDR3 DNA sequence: TGTGCCAGCAACCAGGGTACAGATACGCAGTATTTT.

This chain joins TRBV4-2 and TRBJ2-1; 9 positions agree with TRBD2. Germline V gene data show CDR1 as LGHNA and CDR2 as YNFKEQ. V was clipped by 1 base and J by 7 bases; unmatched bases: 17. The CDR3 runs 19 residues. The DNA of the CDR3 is TGTGCCAGCAGCCAAGGAGCCCTCTTAGCGGGGGCGCCCGGGAATGAGCAGTTCTTC. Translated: CASSQGALLAGAPGNEQFF.

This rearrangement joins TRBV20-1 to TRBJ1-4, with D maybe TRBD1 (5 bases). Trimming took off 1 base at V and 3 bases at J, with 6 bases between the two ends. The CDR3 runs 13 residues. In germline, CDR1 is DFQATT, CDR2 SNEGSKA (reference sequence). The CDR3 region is CSARAGSNEKLFF. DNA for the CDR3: TGCAGTGCTAGAGCAGGGTCTAATGAAAAACTGTTTTTT.